Listed here are 6 T cell receptor beta chains from one sample, sequenced in a study of cytomegalovirus exposure and HLA in healthy donors. The PCR was carried out with 60 Vbeta primers and 13 Jbeta primers. Sequencing was performed with immunoSEQ multiplex PCR; in TCRdb, only in-frame clones are kept and a portion is missing. This table has about 92,000 clones, 55% to 75% appearing once. The specimen sequenced was PBMCs. All receptors come from a man in his forties or fifties in good health and CMV-seronegative.

With respect to this clone: A read error may account for a junction end that differs from germline. The chain is built from TRBV7-7 and TRBJ2-5; 9 bases are shared with TRBD1. CDR3 size: 14 residues. Per the germline V gene, CDR1 is SSHAT and CDR2 is FNYEAQ (reference sequence). The CDR3 protein is CASSRQGDQETQYF. The CDR3 DNA reads TGTGCTAGCAGCAGACAGGGGGACCAAGAGACCCAGTACTTC.

This clone has a handful of counts. Other DNA sequences in this specimen translate into the identical CDR3. The chain combines TRBV5-6 with TRBJ2-3; D is undetermined. The CDR3 extends over 13 amino acids. Germline V lookup: CDR1 SGHDT, CDR2 YYEEEE. The V gene lost 0 bases and the J gene lost 3 bases, with 5 bases spanning the gap. The CDR3 spells CASSLGATDTQYF. In DNA, the CDR3 is TGTGCCAGCAGCTTGGGGGCAACAGATACGCAGTATTTT.

The rearrangement uses TRBV7-9 and TRBJ2-5, with TRBD2 identical over 9 bases. Germline CDR1 is SEHNR and CDR2 is FQNEAQ (reference sequence). V dropped 5 bases and J dropped 3; count of bases not matched to a gene: 10. The length of the CDR3 is 16 residues. The CDR3 DNA reads as TGTGCCAGCAGCCCTGGGGGACTAGCCCCCAAAGAGACCCAGTACTTC. Protein product: CASSPGGLAPKETQYF.

The chain combines TRBV5-6 with TRBJ1-1, with a weak D call TRBD1 (6 bases). V shed 6 bases and J shed 0 bases, with 21 bases lying between them. Germline CDR1 is SGHDT and CDR2 is YYEEEE. The CDR3 sequence is 17 residues long. DNA of the CDR3: TGTGCCAGCATCTTACCTGGACAGCCAGCCATGAACACTGAAGCTTTCTTT. Encoded protein: CASILPGQPAMNTEAFF. The full variable domain, rest sourced from reference TRBV5-6 and TRBJ1-1, is DAGVTQSPTHLIKTRGQQVTLRCSPKSGHDTVSWYQQALGQGPQFIFQYYEEEERQRGNFPDRFSGHQFPNYSSELNVNALLLGDSALYLCASILPGQPAMNTEAFFGQGTRLTVV.

The chain recombines TRBV15 with TRBJ2-3; D remains ambiguous. CDR3 size: 16 residues. The germline gives CDR1 LNHNV, CDR2 YYDKDF (reference sequence). Trimming pared 5 bases from V and 1 base from J, leaving 16 bases between. In DNA form, the CDR3 reads TGTGCCACCAGCCATCTTCCGGGTACTGGCACAGATACGCAGTATTTT. This translates into CATSHLPGTGTDTQYF.

The chain joins TRBV27 to TRBJ1-1, with TRBD1 identical over 8 bases. This CDR3 region has 13 residues. Germline CDR1 MNHEY, CDR2 SMNVEV (reference sequence). The J segment lost 5 bases and the V segment lost 3 bases, leaving 2 bases of the junction unmatched. CDR3 sequence: CASSFTGGTEAFF. CDR3 DNA sequence: TGTGCCAGCAGTTTCACAGGGGGGACTGAAGCTTTCTTT.